This TCR beta chain was captured by sequencing in a study of CD8+ T cells in alopecia areata. Study results and caveats: Among patients, TCR sharing was less clear than in mice, a difference possibly due in part to HLA diversity in the patient population.

RNA, once extracted, was reverse transcribed into cDNA for use as the sequencing template. Clones were read by immunoSEQ multiplex PCR, and TCRdb kept only the in-frame ones, dropping some. The sample consists of 90,000 to 130,000 clones, approximately 59% of them appearing once. With regard to this clone: Antigen: not known.

This sequence was found in a human donor in good health. Sequenced input: CD8+ T cells sorted from blood.

CDR3 sequence reads: CAWGQGVEAFF. CDR3 coding DNA: TGTGCCTGGGGACAGGGCGTTGAAGCTTTCTTT. The V gene is TRBV30, the J gene TRBJ1-1, with TRBD1 matching over 8 bases. The CDR3 runs 11 residues. The ends lost 5 bases at V and 7 bases at J; junction bases unmatched: 3. Germline V gene lookup returns CDR1 GTSNPN and CDR2 SVGIG (reference sequence).